A single sample gave rise to the 5 T cell receptor beta chains below, sequenced in a study of blood T cell repertoires in COVID-19. TCRdb's copy holds only in-frame clones and misses some; the assay was immunoSEQ multiplex PCR. The sample holds approximately 170,000 clones, roughly 90% seen once. The sample comprised PBMCs or T cells enriched from blood (not recorded which). Receptors originate from a woman aged 18-30 years who had recovered from COVID-19.

This chain connects TRBV2 to TRBJ2-1; TRBD2 matches 9 bases. The CDR3 extends over 13 amino acids. V gave up 7 bases and J gave up 7 bases; unmatched junction bases: 5. The germline V gene encodes CDR1 SNHLY and CDR2 FYNNEI. CDR3 sequence reads: CASTTGLANEQFF. DNA for the CDR3: TGTGCCAGCACTACGGGACTAGCAAATGAGCAGTTCTTC.

This rearrangement joins TRBV19 to TRBJ1-4, with D maybe TRBD1 (6 bases). The germline CDR1 and CDR2 sequences are LNHDA and SQIVND (reference sequence). V was clipped by 5 bases and J by 5 bases, with 15 bases between them. This CDR3 contains 15 residues. CDR3 nucleotide sequence: TGTGCCAGTAGTGCCTACAGGGACCCGAATGAAAAACTGTTTTTT. This sequence encodes CASSAYRDPNEKLFF.

The V gene is TRBV7-3, the J gene TRBJ2-1; D perhaps matches TRBD2 (5 bases). CDR3 size: 14 residues. CDR1 and CDR2 from the germline V gene are SGHTA and FQGTGA. The ends were cut back, 1 base at V and 5 bases at J, with 9 bases in the middle. The CDR3 DNA reads TGTGCCAGCAGCTTAATCCACGGGGACAATGAGCAGTTCTTC. Translating gives CASSLIHGDNEQFF.

The rearrangement uses TRBV18 and TRBJ2-3, with a tentative D call TRBD1 (5 bases). V gave up 3 bases and J gave up 1 base, with 11 bases separating them. CDR3 size: 15 residues. CDR1 is KGHSH, CDR2 LQKENI, per germline. The CDR3 is CASSPLSRGTDTQYF. The CDR3 DNA reads as TGTGCCAGCTCACCCCTCAGCAGGGGCACAGATACGCAGTATTTT.

V usage is TRBV11-1 and J usage is TRBJ2-1; TRBD2 might be the D (6 bases). The CDR3 is made up of 14 amino acids. V lost 3 bases to trimming and J lost 7 bases, with 13 bases between them. The V gene's germline CDR1 is SGHAT and CDR2 FQDESV (reference sequence). CDR3: CASSFGTDRNEQFF. CDR3 bases: TGTGCCAGCAGCTTTGGGACTGACCGTAATGAGCAGTTCTTC.